Below are 18 T cell receptor beta chains sequenced from a single sample in a study of chemoradiotherapy in HPV16-positive cancers. TCRdb keeps only in-frame clones here, not all; method: immunoSEQ multiplex PCR. The data contain 30,000 to 40,000 clones, 80% of them singletons. The sequenced sample was blood, obtained from a patient who underwent chemoradiotherapy. The receptors derive from a human donor with HPV-associated anogenital cancer.

CDR3 nucleotides: TGTGCCAGCAGCTTTACCCCGGTTCTAGCGGGGAATGAGCAGTTCTTC. This gives the protein CASSFTPVLAGNEQFF. The chain joins TRBV27 to TRBJ2-1; 9 nucleotides align to TRBD2. This CDR3 contains 16 residues. The ends lost 6 bases at V and 7 bases at J; junction bases unmatched: 13. Per the germline V gene, CDR1 is MNHEY and CDR2 is SMNVEV (reference sequence).

This clone was counted between two and nine times. The chain links TRBV2 to TRBJ1-5; D is unresolved. V lost 4 bases and J 5 bases, leaving 12 bases between the germline ends. This CDR3 comprises 14 residues. The germline CDR1 and CDR2 sequences are SNHLY and FYNNEI. In DNA form, the CDR3 reads TGTGCCAGCAGTGTCGACTTCGGGGATCAGCCCCAGCATTTT. This sequence encodes CASSVDFGDQPQHF.

V and J are TRBV5-1 and TRBJ1-3; perhaps TRBD1 as D (6 bases). CDR3 length equals 16 residues. V lost 2 bases, J lost 0 bases, and 12 bases lay in between. The germline V gene encodes CDR1 SGHRS and CDR2 YFSETQ. The CDR3 spells CASSLQGGSSGNTIYF. The CDR3 DNA is TGCGCCAGCAGCTTACAGGGAGGGAGCTCTGGAAACACCATATATTTT.

The genes are TRBV6-1 and TRBJ2-7; tentatively, D is TRBD1 (6 bases). V was clipped by 9 bases and J by 3 bases, with 12 bases between them. This CDR3 comprises 12 residues. The germline V gene has CDR1 MNHNS and CDR2 SASEGT. CDR3 in amino acids: CASQGFGYEQYF. The CDR3 nucleotides are TGTGCCAGTCAGGGGTTCGGCTACGAGCAGTACTTC.

The chain couples TRBV9 to TRBJ2-1; 7 positions match TRBD1. The V gene's germline CDR1 is SGDLS and CDR2 YYNGEE. With V trimmed by 0 bases and J by 3 bases, 3 bases remained unmatched. The CDR3 contains 15 residues. The CDR3 coding sequence is TGTGCCAGCAGCGTAGGGCAGGGGGTCTACAATGAGCAGTTCTTC. Translating gives CASSVGQGVYNEQFF.

V and J are TRBV7-2 and TRBJ2-2; no definite D call. The CDR3 length is 14 residues. The V gene's germline CDR1 is SGHTA and CDR2 FQGNSA. V was trimmed by 8 bases and J by 0 bases, leaving 10 bases between them. The DNA of the CDR3 is TGTGCCAGCCGCCTGGATTCGAACACCGGGGAGCTGTTTTTT. This codes for CASRLDSNTGELFF.

The CDR3 sequence is CASSHAPGTAGANVLTF. Written as DNA, the CDR3 is TGTGCCAGCAGTCATGCGCCGGGGACAGCGGGGGCCAACGTCCTGACTTTC. The gene calls are TRBV27 and TRBJ2-6; 7 nucleotides line up with TRBD1. This CDR3 comprises 17 residues. Germline V CDR1 and CDR2: MNHEY, SMNVEV (reference sequence). V trimming: 5 bases; J trimming: 4 bases; junction bases outside the gene matches: 11.

V usage is TRBV10-3 and J usage is TRBJ2-2, with D possibly being TRBD1 or TRBD2 (5 bases each). The germline V and J ends were trimmed by 6 bases and 5 bases, with 10 bases remaining between them. The germline V gene has CDR1 ENHRY and CDR2 SYGVKD. This CDR3 spans 13 amino acids. CDR3 loop: CAIRVGGTGELFF. The CDR3 coding sequence is TGTGCCATCAGAGTTGGGGGTACCGGGGAGCTGTTTTTT.

This sequence joins TRBV27 and TRBJ1-4; D uncertain. Deletions cut 9 bases from V and 1 base from J, with 15 bases between. The CDR3 extends over 15 amino acids. Germline lookup yields CDR1 MNHEY and CDR2 SMNVEV (reference sequence). This CDR3 is CASKSRQRTNEKLFF. The CDR3 DNA sequence: TGTGCCAGTAAATCCCGGCAGCGAACTAATGAAAAACTGTTTTTT.

The chain employs TRBV11-2 and TRBJ2-3; 7 bases fit TRBD2. Germline lookup yields CDR1 SGHAT and CDR2 FQNNGV. The CDR3 is 13 residues long. Germline trimming cut 2 bases from V and 4 bases from J; bases unmatched to any gene: 0. Here the CDR3 DNA reads TGTGCCAGCAGCTTACGGGGGGCAGATACGCAGTATTTT. This codes for CASSLRGADTQYF. Variable domain in full (rest from reference TRBV11-2 and TRBJ2-3): EAGVAQSPRYKIIEKRQSVAFWCNPISGHATLYWYQQILGQGPKLLIQFQNNGVVDDSQLPKDRFSAERLKGVDSTLKIQPAKLEDSAVYLCASSLRGADTQYFGPGTRLTVL.

V and J are TRBV19 and TRBJ1-1; TRBD1 aligns across 10 bases. Germline V gives CDR1 LNHDA, CDR2 SQIVND (reference sequence). The V gene end was trimmed by 3 bases and the J gene end by 0 bases; junction bases not matched to a gene: 13. The CDR3 runs to 19 residues. The CDR3 nucleotides read TGTGCCAGTAGTATGGAACCTTGGACAGGGGGGAGGATGAACACTGAAGCTTTCTTT. Protein sequence: CASSMEPWTGGRMNTEAFF.

This clone was seen more than once but under ten times. The chain recombines TRBV11-2 with TRBJ1-1, with unresolved D. The V and J ends lost 0 bases and 9 bases respectively, with 11 bases between them. Germline values: CDR1 SGHAT, CDR2 FQNNGV. This CDR3 comprises 13 residues. The CDR3 coding sequence is TGTGCCAGCAGCTTAGATGGCGGTATGAAAGCTTTCTTT. This translates into CASSLDGGMKAFF.

This clone is labeled as medium-sized (0.01 to 0.1%). CDR3 DNA: TGTGCCAGCAGTCACAGGGGGGTCACTGAAGCTTTCTTT. The encoded protein is CASSHRGVTEAFF. The chain links TRBV2 to TRBJ1-1; TRBD1 matches at 8 bases. V was pared by 5 bases and J by 4 bases, with 3 bases of the junction left unmatched. The CDR3 has 13 amino acids. CDR1 is SNHLY, CDR2 FYNNEI, per germline.

This chain's CDR3 is CASSDAVSPPFF. The DNA for the CDR3 is TGTGCCAGCAGTGATGCGGTTTCTCCCCCCTTCTTC. The chain employs TRBV6-1 and TRBJ2-1; D is undetermined. V shed 3 bases and J shed 16 bases, with 16 bases lying between them. The CDR3 consists of 12 residues. Germline V gives CDR1 MNHNS, CDR2 SASEGT.

The V and J genes are TRBV19 and TRBJ2-7; D is unresolved. V was clipped by 3 bases and J by 4 bases, with 4 bases between them. This CDR3 has 11 amino acids. CDR1 LNHDA and CDR2 SQIVND come from the germline V gene (reference sequence). The CDR3 DNA reads TGTGCCAGTAGTATGGGGTACGAGCAGTACTTC. Translated, it gives CASSMGYEQYF.

The chain recombines TRBV5-1 with TRBJ2-1, with TRBD2 identical over 8 bases. This CDR3 is 17 amino acids long. The ends lost 5 bases at V and 9 bases at J; junction bases unmatched: 19. The germline V gene has CDR1 SGHRS and CDR2 YFSETQ. The CDR3: CASRRDTAGGAFGEQFF. The CDR3, as DNA: TGCGCCAGCAGACGGGACACAGCCGGGGGGGCCTTCGGTGAGCAGTTCTTC.

The V and J genes are TRBV30 and TRBJ1-6; no reliable D call. Trimming pared 1 base from V and 5 bases from J, leaving 9 bases between. Germline V CDR1 and CDR2: GTSNPN, SVGIG (reference sequence). There are 14 residues in the CDR3. The CDR3 loop is CAWSGGTNNSPLHF. In nucleotides, the CDR3 is TGTGCCTGGAGTGGCGGTACTAATAATTCACCCCTCCACTTT.

This chain links TRBV9 with TRBJ1-2; 7 bases line up with TRBD1. This CDR3 region has 16 residues. Per the germline V gene, CDR1 is SGDLS and CDR2 is YYNGEE. V lost 0 bases to trimming and J lost 4 bases; unmatched junction nucleotides: 9. The CDR3 sequence is CASSVAGTGVPYGYTF. CDR3 sequence (DNA): TGTGCCAGCAGCGTAGCTGGCACAGGGGTACCCTATGGCTACACCTTC.